A single sample is the source of the 13 T cell receptor beta chains below, sequenced in a study of cytomegalovirus exposure and HLA in healthy donors. Sequencing used immunoSEQ multiplex PCR; TCRdb keeps in-frame clones, though not all of them. In the table there are about 160,000 clones, about 88% of which are singletons. Material for sequencing was PBMCs. Source of these receptors: a woman younger than 35 in good health and CMV-seronegative.

The chain carries TRBV27 and TRBJ1-5, with D uncertain. CDR1 is MNHEY, CDR2 SMNVEV, per germline (reference sequence). V lost 3 bases to trimming and J lost 10 bases, with 13 bases between them. This CDR3 spans 13 amino acids. In DNA form, the CDR3 reads TGTGCCAGCAGTTTCACCCGGGAGGGTCCCCAGCATTTT. Translation gives CASSFTREGPQHF.

The rearrangement links TRBV19 to TRBJ1-2; 9 positions agree with TRBD1. The CDR3 is 15 residues long. The germline V gene has CDR1 LNHDA and CDR2 SQIVND (reference sequence). J lost 5 bases, V lost 3 bases, and 7 bases had no gene match. The CDR3 DNA reads TGTGCCAGTAGTATGCCATCCGGGACAGGGTATGGCTACACCTTC. It encodes CASSMPSGTGYGYTF.

The V call is TRBV4-3, the J call TRBJ2-7; tentative D call: TRBD2 (5 bases). With 0 bases removed from V and 3 bases from J, the gap between germline ends came to 15 bases. Per germline, CDR1 LGHNA and CDR2 YSLEER. The CDR3 loop spans 16 amino acids. For the CDR3, the DNA is TGCGCCAGCAGCCAAGACTTCCGTGGGGAGTACTACGAGCAGTACTTC. This gives the protein CASSQDFRGEYYEQYF.

The chain employs TRBV7-9 and TRBJ1-1, with 9 positions matching TRBD1. Germline V gene data show CDR1 as SEHNR and CDR2 as FQNEAQ (reference sequence). The CDR3 extends over 14 amino acids. V dropped 1 base and J dropped 10; count of bases not matched to a gene: 7. The CDR3 region has the DNA TGTGCCAGCAGCTTAGGGGGACAGGGATTCGGAGCTTTCTTT. This encodes CASSLGGQGFGAFF.

This chain connects TRBV19 to TRBJ1-6; D call uncertain. Germline CDR1 LNHDA, CDR2 SQIVND (reference sequence). This CDR3 is 17 amino acids long. Trimming shortened V by 0 bases and J by 6 bases, and 15 bases separated the two germline ends. As DNA, the CDR3 is TGTGCCAGTAGTATAGATCACGGGAGTCCACCTAATTCACCCCTCCACTTT. Translating gives CASSIDHGSPPNSPLHF.

This clone was detected a few times. This chain's CDR3 is CASSIRDRNQPQHF. The CDR3, as DNA: TGTGCCAGTAGTATCCGGGACAGGAATCAGCCCCAGCATTTT. The chain carries TRBV19 and TRBJ1-5; 8 bases agree with TRBD1. Germline V CDR1 and CDR2: LNHDA, SQIVND (reference sequence). J was trimmed by 4 bases and V by 3 bases; bases with no gene match: 2. The CDR3 is 14 residues long.

This clone came up once. This chain links TRBV27 with TRBJ2-1; 10 nucleotides match TRBD2. Trimming removed 3 bases from V and 3 bases from J; junction bases left unmatched: 2. CDR3 length: 15 residues. Germline CDR1 reads MNHEY; CDR2 reads SMNVEV (reference sequence). The chain's CDR3 is CASSLASGGYNEQFF. The CDR3 nucleotides read TGTGCCAGCAGTTTGGCTAGCGGGGGCTACAATGAGCAGTTCTTC.

The chain has TRBV9 and TRBJ1-3, with D unclear. The V end was cut by 2 bases, the J end by 0 bases, with 18 bases between. This CDR3 is 18 amino acids long. Per germline, CDR1 SGDLS and CDR2 YYNGEE. The CDR3 is CASSVNRIDGGSGNTIYF. The CDR3 DNA is TGTGCCAGCAGCGTGAACCGCATCGACGGAGGCTCTGGAAACACCATATATTTT.

This clone was found once. This chain links TRBV19 with TRBJ1-4; no firm D call. Germline CDR1 LNHDA, CDR2 SQIVND (reference sequence). V was clipped by 5 bases and J by 0 bases, with 10 bases between them. The CDR3 extends over 15 amino acids. The CDR3 nucleotides read TGTGCCAGTAGTGGTTCTCGGTCAACTAATGAAAAACTGTTTTTT. Residues: CASSGSRSTNEKLFF.

This chain connects TRBV7-2 to TRBJ2-3; 7 bases map to TRBD2. This CDR3 is 15 amino acids long. The J segment lost 3 bases and the V segment lost 5 bases, leaving 8 bases of the junction unmatched. Germline CDR1 reads SGHTA; CDR2 reads FQGNSA. The CDR3 here is CASSLAGAGTDTQYF. The CDR3 nucleotides are TGTGCCAGCAGCCTGGCGGGAGCCGGGACAGATACGCAGTATTTT.

The table lists this clone with a few counts. The V gene is TRBV2, the J gene TRBJ1-6; tentative D call: TRBD1 (5 bases). The V and J ends lost 1 base and 4 bases respectively, with 8 bases between them. The CDR3 is 15 residues long. Germline CDR1 reads SNHLY; CDR2 reads FYNNEI. This CDR3 reads CASSEGRQYNSPLHF. The CDR3 coding sequence is TGTGCCAGCAGTGAAGGGCGACAGTATAATTCACCCCTCCACTTT. The full variable domain, with the rest looked up from reference TRBV2 and TRBJ1-6, is EPEVTQTPSHQVTQMGQEVILRCVPISNHLYFYWYRQILGQKVEFLVSFYNNEISEKSEIFDDQFSVERPDGSNFTLKIRSTKLEDSAMYFCASSEGRQYNSPLHFGNGTRLTVT.

Here the CDR3 DNA reads TGTGCCAGCAGCGAGCTCCGGGACTTACATGGCTACACCTTC. This gives the protein CASSELRDLHGYTF. The chain combines TRBV7-8 with TRBJ1-2; D possibly corresponds to TRBD1 (5 bases). Germline CDR1 reads SGHVS; CDR2 reads FQNEAQ. Trimming pared 5 bases from V and 6 bases from J, leaving 16 bases between. The CDR3 has 14 residues. The full variable domain, its missing parts supplied by reference TRBV7-8 and TRBJ1-2, is GAGVSQSPRYKVAKRGQDVALRCDPISGHVSLFWYQQALGQGPEFLTYFQNEAQLDKSGLPSDRFFAERPEGSVSTLKIQRTQQEDSAVYLCASSELRDLHGYTFGSGTRLTVV.

Here the CDR3 DNA reads TGCGCCAGCAGCCAATTGTTAGGGACAACTAGAGTAAATGAAAAACTGTTTTTT. Translating gives CASSQLLGTTRVNEKLFF. The chain joins TRBV4-3 to TRBJ1-4, with TRBD1 as a possible D gene (6 bases). The ends were cut back, 2 bases at V and 5 bases at J, with 21 bases in the middle. Germline V lookup: CDR1 LGHNA, CDR2 YSLEER. This CDR3 is built from 18 residues.